Listed below are T cell receptor beta chains from one sample, sequenced in a study of PD-1 blockade in classical Hodgkin lymphoma. Assay: immunoSEQ multiplex PCR; the TCRdb copy retains only in-frame clones and omits some. This sample carries fewer than 15,000 clones, 85% to 90% of them seen once, and the ten largest clones take 0.5%. The sample was CD4+ T cells from blood, taken at baseline. The receptors were gathered from a human donor with classical Hodgkin lymphoma. Both conserved end residues are part of each CDR3. The order of the fields is CDR3 length, D gene, clone size, V gene, J gene, CDR3 DNA, CDR3 protein. D genes are given only for firm matches. The size of a clone is reported for some rows only, either as once, few or many, or as a class for expanded clones.

15	NA	NA	TRBV6-5	TRBJ2-7	TGTGCCAGCAGTTACTCCAGGGATACCCTCTACGAGCAGTACTTC	CASSYSRDTLYEQYF
13	NA	NA	TRBV7-9	TRBJ2-7	TGTGCCAGCAGCTTAGGACCATCCTACGAGCAGTACTTC	CASSLGPSYEQYF
13	NA	NA	TRBV4-1	TRBJ1-3	TGCGCCAGCAGCCAAGATCTCGGTTACACCATATATTTT	CASSQDLGYTIYF
18	TRBD2	NA	TRBV19	TRBJ2-7	TGTGCCAGTAGTACCGGGGGACCGGGACTACAATTTCCCTACGAGCAGTACTTC	CASSTGGPGLQFPYEQYF
17	NA	NA	TRBV5-4	TRBJ2-7	TGTGCCAGCAGCTTGTCGCTTGCCCAGGGACAAGCCTACGAGCAGTACTTC	CASSLSLAQGQAYEQYF
13	NA	NA	TRBV2	TRBJ2-7	TGTGCCAGCTCAGGACTTCCTCCAGGTGAGCAGTACTTC	CASSGLPPGEQYF
13	NA	once	TRBV5-1	TRBJ2-1	TGCGCCAGCAGGGAGACTAGTTTCGATGAGCAGTTCTTC	CASRETSFDEQFF
14	TRBD2	NA	TRBV7-9	TRBJ2-5	TGTGCCAGCAGCCCTAGCGGCTTCTTAGAGACCCAGTACTTC	CASSPSGFLETQYF
13	TRBD1	NA	TRBV6-5	TRBJ1-1	TGTGCCAGCAGTTACTTGTTGACAGGGATAGCTTTCTTT	CASSYLLTGIAFF
14	NA	NA	TRBV5-8	TRBJ2-7	TGTGCCAGCAGCTGGGGACCGGGGGCCTACGAGCAGTACTTC	CASSWGPGAYEQYF
14	NA	NA	TRBV7-9	TRBJ2-7	TGTGCCAGCAGCTTCAGGGAGAGCTCCTACGAGCAGTACTTC	CASSFRESSYEQYF
14	TRBD2	NA	TRBV6-1	TRBJ2-7	TGTGCCAGCAGTGAGGCGGGGGTAACCTACGAGCAGTACTTC	CASSEAGVTYEQYF
14	TRBD1	NA	TRBV7-9	TRBJ2-5	TGTGCCAGCAGCCAGGGACAGGGTATAGAGACCCAGTACTTC	CASSQGQGIETQYF
13	NA	few	TRBV6-1	TRBJ2-7	TGTGCCAGCAGTGAAACTTCCAGAAGAGAGCAGTACTTC	CASSETSRREQYF
22	TRBD2	NA	TRBV7-6	TRBJ2-3	TGTGCCAGCAGCTTAGTCTTCCAGACTAGCGGGGGGGCATGCACAGGCACAGATACGCAGTATTTT	CASSLVFQTSGGACTGTDTQYF
16	NA	NA	TRBV7-2	TRBJ1-4	TGTGCCAGCAGCTTAGTAGGGGCAGCAACTAATGAAAAACTGTTTTTT	CASSLVGAATNEKLFF
16	TRBD1	NA	TRBV4-2	TRBJ1-1	TGTGCCAGCAGCCAAGACAAGGAGGGGGCGAGGGGAAAAGCTTTCTTT	CASSQDKEGARGKAFF
21	NA	NA	TRBV28	TRBJ1-2	TGTGCCAGCAGTTTAAGAGTTCAGCAGCCTTACTTAACTATCTTCAACTATGGCTACACCTTC	CASSLRVQQPYLTIFNYGYTF
10	NA	NA	TRBV20-1	TRBJ1-1	TGCAGTGCCCTACAGGAAGAAGCTTTCTTT	CSALQEEAFF
13	NA	NA	TRBV7-3	TRBJ2-5	TGTGCCAGCAGCTTCTCACTCCAAGAGACCCAGTACTTC	CASSFSLQETQYF
17	NA	NA	TRBV21-1	TRBJ1-5	TGTGCCAGCAGCAAAAAGGGGCCGTCCGGTAGCAATCAGCCCCAGCATTTT	CASSKKGPSGSNQPQHF
16	NA	NA	TRBV25-1	TRBJ2-3	TGTGCCAGCAGTACAATAGCAGGGAGTGGCACAGATACGCAGTATTTT	CASSTIAGSGTDTQYF
13	NA	NA	TRBV7-2	TRBJ1-1	TGTGCCAGCAGCTCACAGTATAGGTCTGAAGCTTTCTTT	CASSSQYRSEAFF
14	TRBD1	NA	TRBV19	TRBJ1-4	TGTGCCAGCACAGGGGGCTGGACTAATGAAAAACTGTTTTTT	CASTGGWTNEKLFF
15	TRBD1	NA	TRBV5-8	TRBJ1-1	TGTGCCAGCAGTTTTTCTCAGGGGGCTAGGACTGAAGCTTTCTTT	CASSFSQGARTEAFF
16	NA	NA	TRBV25-1	TRBJ2-7	TGTGCCAGCAGTCCCCTTGGGGCAGGGCAGACCTACGAGCAGTACTTC	CASSPLGAGQTYEQYF
11	NA	NA	TRBV2	TRBJ2-3	TGTGCCAGCAGTATCAGAGATACGCAGTATTTT	CASSIRDTQYF
14	NA	NA	TRBV28	TRBJ1-3	TGTGCCAGCAGTTTATCTGGTAGTGGAAACACCATATATTTT	CASSLSGSGNTIYF
16	TRBD2	NA	TRBV28	TRBJ2-7	TGTGCCAGCAGTTTTCCATTAGCGGGATCTACATACGAGCAGTACTTC	CASSFPLAGSTYEQYF
12	NA	once	TRBV28	TRBJ1-1	TGTGCCAGCAGACCTCCGGGGGGCCTGGGTTTCTTT	CASRPPGGLGFF
15	NA	NA	TRBV10-3	TRBJ1-1	TGTGCCATCAAGGGTCGGGAACCTATGAACACTGAAGCTTTCTTT	CAIKGREPMNTEAFF
12	NA	NA	TRBV29-1	TRBJ1-4	TGCAGCGTTGGACAGTCCTATGAAAAACTGTTTTTT	CSVGQSYEKLFF
13	NA	NA	TRBV2	TRBJ2-2	TGTGCCAGCAGTGTGGGCCCTACCGGGGAGCTGTTTTTT	CASSVGPTGELFF
15	TRBD1	NA	TRBV7-8	TRBJ2-5	TGTGCCAGCAGCTTTGGGGCAGGGGGCGCCGAGACCCAGTACTTC	CASSFGAGGAETQYF
13	NA	NA	TRBV2	TRBJ2-4	TGTGCCAGCAGTATGACGGGGGGCAACATTCAGTACTTC	CASSMTGGNIQYF
16	NA	NA	TRBV27	TRBJ2-6	TGTGCCAGCAGTTTTGGCAGGAGCTCTGGGGCCAACGTCCTGACTTTC	CASSFGRSSGANVLTF
13	NA	NA	TRBV6-5	TRBJ2-7	TGTGCCAGCAAAAAGCCCTTATCCTACGAGCAGTACTTC	CASKKPLSYEQYF
10	NA	NA	TRBV2	TRBJ2-7	TGTGCCAGCGCACAATACGAGCAGTACTTC	CASAQYEQYF
17	TRBD2	NA	TRBV7-9	TRBJ2-5	TGTGCCAGCAGCCCTGGGTCTCTAGCGGGGGCCGGGGAGACCCAGTACTTC	CASSPGSLAGAGETQYF
15	NA	NA	TRBV7-2	TRBJ2-1	TGTGCCAGCAGCTTGTGGGTAGGGCCCTACAATGAGCAGTTCTTC	CASSLWVGPYNEQFF
14	NA	NA	TRBV5-1	TRBJ2-5	TGCGCCAGCAGCTTGGGAGGACGAGAAGAGACCCAGTACTTC	CASSLGGREETQYF
13	NA	few	TRBV2	TRBJ2-7	TGTGCCAGCAGTATTCACCTACGGACAGAGCAGTACTTC	CASSIHLRTEQYF
14	TRBD2	NA	TRBV28	TRBJ2-7	TGTGCCAGCACCCTACTAGCGGGCTCCTACGAGCAGTACTTC	CASTLLAGSYEQYF
13	NA	NA	TRBV29-1	TRBJ2-1	TGCAGCGTTGCTGTCGTGACCTACAATGAGCAGTTCTTC	CSVAVVTYNEQFF
18	NA	NA	TRBV4-2	TRBJ1-3	TGTGCCAGCAGCCAAGATTTCGGAGTCCGGGGGCGTGGAAACACCATATATTTT	CASSQDFGVRGRGNTIYF
16	NA	NA	TRBV28	TRBJ2-1	TGTGCCAGCAGCGGGGTGGGGTCGCTTCCCTACAATGAGCAGTTCTTC	CASSGVGSLPYNEQFF
15	NA	NA	TRBV5-5	TRBJ2-1	TGTGCCAGCAGCGCCCGGGACACATCCTACAATGAGCAGTTCTTC	CASSARDTSYNEQFF
16	NA	NA	TRBV4-1	TRBJ1-4	TGCGCCAGCAGCCCCAAAGATGGGGAGCTTTTTGAAAAACTGTTTTTT	CASSPKDGELFEKLFF
13	NA	NA	TRBV6-1	TRBJ2-5	TGTGCCAGCAAAGTGGGGCGCAAGGAGACCCAGTACTTC	CASKVGRKETQYF
14	NA	NA	TRBV10-3	TRBJ2-2	TGTGCCATCAGTGACTCGCAGGGTACCGGGGAGCTGTTTTTT	CAISDSQGTGELFF
15	TRBD1	NA	TRBV9	TRBJ1-4	TGTGCCAGCAGCGACCGGGGACAGGGCGGTGAAAAACTGTTTTTT	CASSDRGQGGEKLFF
13	TRBD1	NA	TRBV28	TRBJ1-2	TGTGCCAGCAGTGGGGACAGCTCCTATGGCTACACCTTC	CASSGDSSYGYTF
15	NA	NA	TRBV5-8	TRBJ2-5	TGTGCCAGCAGCTTGGGAAGGAGTAGCCAAGAGACCCAGTACTTC	CASSLGRSSQETQYF
11	NA	NA	TRBV11-2	TRBJ2-5	TGTGCCAGCAGCCGACAAGAGACCCAGTACTTC	CASSRQETQYF
16	NA	NA	TRBV4-1	TRBJ1-5	TGCGCCAGCAGCCAAGAACCCGGGGGGGGCAATCAGCCCCAGCATTTT	CASSQEPGGGNQPQHF
17	NA	NA	TRBV7-2	TRBJ2-2	TGTGCCAGCAGCCCCAGGAGGGGGGGCGCGAACACCGGGGAGCTGTTTTTT	CASSPRRGGANTGELFF
14	NA	NA	TRBV5-1	TRBJ2-2	TGCGCCAGCAGCGCCACTTGGGACACCGGGGAGCTGTTTTTT	CASSATWDTGELFF
15	TRBD1	few	TRBV6-1	TRBJ1-6	TGTGCCAGCAGTAACGGACAGGTACTTAATTCACCCCTCCACTTT	CASSNGQVLNSPLHF
16	NA	NA	TRBV6-5	TRBJ2-7	TGTGCCAGCAGTTACGGGGGCTCGGTGGCTAACTACGAGCAGTACTTC	CASSYGGSVANYEQYF
13	NA	NA	TRBV7-6	TRBJ1-1	TGTGCCAGCAGCCCGCGGGAGGGGACTGAAGCTTTCTTT	CASSPREGTEAFF